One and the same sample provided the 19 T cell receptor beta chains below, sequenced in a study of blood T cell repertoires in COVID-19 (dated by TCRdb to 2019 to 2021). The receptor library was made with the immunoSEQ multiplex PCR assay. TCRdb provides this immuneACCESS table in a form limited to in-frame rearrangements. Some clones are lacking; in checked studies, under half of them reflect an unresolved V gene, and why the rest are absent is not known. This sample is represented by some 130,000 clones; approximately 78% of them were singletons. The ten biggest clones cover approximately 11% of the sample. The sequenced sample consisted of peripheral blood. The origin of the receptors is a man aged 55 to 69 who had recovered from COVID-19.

In DNA form, the CDR3 reads TGTGCCAGCATGACTAGCGGCAACACCGGGGAGCTGTTTTTT. This sequence encodes CASMTSGNTGELFF. The rearrangement uses TRBV7-9 and TRBJ2-2; 9 nucleotides align to TRBD2. This CDR3 is 14 amino acids long. Germline CDR1 SEHNR, CDR2 FQNEAQ (reference sequence). V shed 7 bases, J shed 2 bases, and the junction held 2 bases outside the gene matches.

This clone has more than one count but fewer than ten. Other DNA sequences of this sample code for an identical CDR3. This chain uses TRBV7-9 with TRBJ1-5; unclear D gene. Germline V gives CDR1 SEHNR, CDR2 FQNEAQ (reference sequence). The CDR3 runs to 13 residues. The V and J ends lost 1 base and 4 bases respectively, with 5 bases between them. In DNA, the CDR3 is TGTGCCAGCAGCTTAGGGACTAATCAGCCCCAGCATTTT. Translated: CASSLGTNQPQHF.

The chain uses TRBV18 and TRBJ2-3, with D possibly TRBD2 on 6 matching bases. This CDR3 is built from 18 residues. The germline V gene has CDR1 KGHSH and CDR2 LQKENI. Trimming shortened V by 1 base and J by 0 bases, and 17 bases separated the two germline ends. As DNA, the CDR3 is TGTGCCAGCTCACCACTTATCCGGTCCGGGACTAGCACAGATACGCAGTATTTT. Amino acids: CASSPLIRSGTSTDTQYF.

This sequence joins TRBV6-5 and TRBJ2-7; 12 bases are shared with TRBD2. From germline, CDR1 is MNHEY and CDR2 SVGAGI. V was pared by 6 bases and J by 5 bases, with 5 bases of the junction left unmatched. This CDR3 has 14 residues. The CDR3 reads CASSPLAGGNEQYF. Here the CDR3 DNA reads TGTGCCAGCAGCCCACTAGCGGGGGGAAACGAGCAGTACTTC.

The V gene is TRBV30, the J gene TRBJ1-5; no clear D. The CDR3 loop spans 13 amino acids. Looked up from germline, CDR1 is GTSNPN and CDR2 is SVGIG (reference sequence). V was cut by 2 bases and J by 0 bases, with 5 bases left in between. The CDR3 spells CAWSPNSNQPQHF. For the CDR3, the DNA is TGTGCCTGGAGTCCTAATAGCAATCAGCCCCAGCATTTT.

CDR3: CASSFGQGQGQPQHF. CDR3 coding DNA: TGCGCCAGCAGCTTTGGGCAGGGTCAAGGACAGCCCCAGCATTTT. The genes are TRBV5-1 and TRBJ1-5; TRBD1 might be the D (5 bases). The CDR3 has 15 residues. The V end lost 2 bases, the J end lost 7 bases, and 16 bases lay between the germline ends. CDR1 and CDR2 (germline): SGHRS, YFSETQ.

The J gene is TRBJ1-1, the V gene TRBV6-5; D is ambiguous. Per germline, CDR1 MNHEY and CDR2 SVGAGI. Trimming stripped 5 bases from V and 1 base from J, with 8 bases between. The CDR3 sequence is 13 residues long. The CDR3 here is CASSTRTNTEAFF. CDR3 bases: TGTGCCAGCAGTACAAGAACGAACACTGAAGCTTTCTTT.

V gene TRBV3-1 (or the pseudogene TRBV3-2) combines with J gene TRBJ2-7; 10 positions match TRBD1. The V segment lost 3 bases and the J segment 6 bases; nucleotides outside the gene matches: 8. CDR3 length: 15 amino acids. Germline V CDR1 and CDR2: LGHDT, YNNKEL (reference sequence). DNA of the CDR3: TGTGCCAGCAGCCAGCCCAGACAGGGGGCCGGCGAGCAGTACTTC. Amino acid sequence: CASSQPRQGAGEQYF.

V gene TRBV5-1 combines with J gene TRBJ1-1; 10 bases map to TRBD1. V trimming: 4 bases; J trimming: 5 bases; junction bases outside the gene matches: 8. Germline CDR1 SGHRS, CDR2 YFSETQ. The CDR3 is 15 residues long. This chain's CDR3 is CASSPGQGLGTEAFF. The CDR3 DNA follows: TGCGCCAGCAGCCCGGGACAGGGGTTGGGTACTGAAGCTTTCTTT.

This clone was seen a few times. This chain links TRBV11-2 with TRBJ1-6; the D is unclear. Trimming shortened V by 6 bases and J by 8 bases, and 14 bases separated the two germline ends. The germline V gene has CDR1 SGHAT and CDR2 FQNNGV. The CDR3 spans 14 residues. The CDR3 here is CASRLPRRDSPLHF. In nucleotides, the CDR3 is TGTGCCAGCAGACTCCCCCGGAGAGATTCACCCCTCCACTTT.

The CDR3 reads CASSVDPGIGGELFF. For the CDR3, the DNA is TGTGCCAGCAGCGTAGATCCCGGGATCGGCGGGGAGCTGTTTTTT. The V call is TRBV9, the J call TRBJ2-2, with a weak D call TRBD2 (5 bases). The CDR3 runs 15 residues. Trimming cost V 0 bases and J 7 bases, with 13 bases left between them. Germline lookup yields CDR1 SGDLS and CDR2 YYNGEE.

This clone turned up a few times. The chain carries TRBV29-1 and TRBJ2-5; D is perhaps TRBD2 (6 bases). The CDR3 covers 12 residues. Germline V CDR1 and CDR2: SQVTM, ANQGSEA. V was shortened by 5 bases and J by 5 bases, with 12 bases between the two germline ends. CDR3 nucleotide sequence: TGCAGCGTTCTGTCGGAGGGGGAGACCCAGTACTTC. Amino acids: CSVLSEGETQYF.

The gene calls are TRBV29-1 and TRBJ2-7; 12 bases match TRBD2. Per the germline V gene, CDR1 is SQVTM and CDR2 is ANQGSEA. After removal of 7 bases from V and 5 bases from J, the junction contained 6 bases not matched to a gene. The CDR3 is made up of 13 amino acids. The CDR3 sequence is CSGQTSGGHEQYF. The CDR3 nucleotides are TGCAGCGGCCAGACTAGCGGGGGTCACGAGCAGTACTTC.

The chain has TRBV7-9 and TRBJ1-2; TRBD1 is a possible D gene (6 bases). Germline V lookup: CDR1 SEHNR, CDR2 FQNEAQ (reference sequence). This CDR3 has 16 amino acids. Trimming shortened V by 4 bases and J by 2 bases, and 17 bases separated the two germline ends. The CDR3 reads CASSSRTESINYGYTF. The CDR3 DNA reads TGTGCCAGCAGCTCTCGGACAGAAAGTATCAACTATGGCTACACCTTC.

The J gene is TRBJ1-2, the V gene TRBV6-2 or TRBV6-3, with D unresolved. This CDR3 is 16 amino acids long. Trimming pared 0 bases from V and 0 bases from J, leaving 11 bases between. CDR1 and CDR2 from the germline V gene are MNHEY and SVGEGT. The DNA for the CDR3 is TGTGCCAGCAGTTACTCCGGGTATTTGGCTAACTATGGCTACACCTTC. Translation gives CASSYSGYLANYGYTF.

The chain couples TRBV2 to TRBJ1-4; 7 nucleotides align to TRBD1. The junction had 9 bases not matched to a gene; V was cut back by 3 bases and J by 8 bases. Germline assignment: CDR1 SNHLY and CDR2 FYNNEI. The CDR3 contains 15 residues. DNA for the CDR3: TGTGCCAGCAGTGAGACAGGGACGCTTGGCGAAAAACTGTTTTTT. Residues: CASSETGTLGEKLFF.

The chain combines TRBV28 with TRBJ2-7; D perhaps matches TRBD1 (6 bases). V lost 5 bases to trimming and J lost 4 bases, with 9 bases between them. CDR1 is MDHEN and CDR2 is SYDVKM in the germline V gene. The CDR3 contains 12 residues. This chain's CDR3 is CASSRTVYEQYF. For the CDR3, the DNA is TGTGCCAGCAGTCGGACAGTTTACGAGCAGTACTTC. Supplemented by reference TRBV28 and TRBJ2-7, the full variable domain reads DVKVTQSSRYLVKRTGEKVFLECVQDMDHENMFWYRQDPGLGLRLIYFSYDVKMKEKGDIPEGYSVSREKKERFSLILESASTNQTSMYLCASSRTVYEQYFGPGTRLTVT.

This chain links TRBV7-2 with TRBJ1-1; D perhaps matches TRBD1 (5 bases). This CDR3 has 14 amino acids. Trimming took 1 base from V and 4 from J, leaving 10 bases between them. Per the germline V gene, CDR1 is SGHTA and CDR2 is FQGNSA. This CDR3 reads CASSLGGRATEAFF. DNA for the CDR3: TGTGCCAGCAGCTTAGGAGGCAGGGCCACTGAAGCTTTCTTT.

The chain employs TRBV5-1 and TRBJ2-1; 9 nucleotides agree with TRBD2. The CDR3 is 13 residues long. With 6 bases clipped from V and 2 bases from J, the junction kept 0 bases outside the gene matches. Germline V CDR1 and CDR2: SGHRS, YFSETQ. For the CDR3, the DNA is TGCGCCAGCACTAGCGGGACCTACAATGAGCAGTTCTTC. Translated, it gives CASTSGTYNEQFF.